This paragraph reports one TCR beta chain. Its antigen is unidentified. Sequencing used immunoSEQ multiplex PCR; TCRdb keeps in-frame clones, though not all of them. The sample records tens of thousands of clones, roughly 93% being singletons. The entry originates in a study of siplizumab effects on memory and regulatory T cells. General observations from the study: Roughly 75-95% of proliferating CD4+ or CD8+ clones lacked an assignable naive or memory phenotype. Naive T cells seemed more diverse than memory cells and seemed major alloresponse contributors.

The source of this sequence is a human donor in good health. Sequencing was carried out using CD8+ T cells sorted from blood.

The CDR3 loop is CASSQQRPGQGDPEQYF. The CDR3, as DNA: TGCGCCAGCAGCCAACAACGACCGGGACAGGGGGATCCCGAGCAGTACTTC. The gene calls are TRBV4-3 and TRBJ2-7; 11 nucleotides match TRBD1. CDR1 and CDR2 from the germline V gene are LGHNA and YSLEER. The CDR3 is 17 amino acids. V shed 2 bases, J shed 6 bases, and the junction held 12 bases outside the gene matches.